These T cell receptor beta chains were read from a single sample in a study of blood T cell repertoires in COVID-19. Sequencing used immunoSEQ multiplex PCR; TCRdb keeps in-frame clones, though not all of them. Of around 260,000 clones in the sample, 84% were seen once. The specimen sequenced was peripheral blood. All receptors come from a person aged 65 to 85 with COVID-19, enrolled during active disease. Each CDR3 is given with its conserved first and last residue. A D gene is named only where the DNA matches it firmly. Size values are once, few and many counts, or a class for expanded clones, and some rows have none.

>TRBD2|TRBV2|-|TRBJ2-2
TGTGCCAGCAGTGGTGGACTAGCGGGTATCGGGGAGCTGTTTTTT
CASSGGLAGIGELFF
>TRBD2|TRBV4-3|-|TRBJ2-4
TGCGCCAGCAGCCAACTAGCGGGGGGGCTTGAGAACATTCAGTACTTC
CASSQLAGGLENIQYF
>TRBD2|TRBV9|-|TRBJ2-6
TGTGCCAGCAGCTTTACTAGCGGGAGGGCCGGGTCTGGGGCCAACGTCCTGACTTTC
CASSFTSGRAGSGANVLTF
>-|TRBV29-1|-|TRBJ1-1
TGCAGCGTCTCCCGGGTGGGCACTGAAGCTTTCTTT
CSVSRVGTEAFF
>TRBD1|TRBV2|few|TRBJ1-5
TGTGCCAGCAGCGTACCGGGACAGGGTCGGAATCAGCCCCAGCATTTT
CASSVPGQGRNQPQHF
>TRBD2|TRBV27|-|TRBJ2-7
TGTGCCAGCAGCCGGACTAGCGGGAGGGCCTCCTACGAGCAGTACTTC
CASSRTSGRASYEQYF
>-|TRBV10-3|once|TRBJ2-4
TGTGCCATCATAGGGGAACAGGGAAATATAGCCAAAAACATTCAGTACTTC
CAIIGEQGNIAKNIQYF
>-|TRBV28|-|TRBJ2-5
TGTGCCAGCAGCCGGTTAGAGACCCAGTACTTC
CASSRLETQYF
>-|TRBV28|-|TRBJ1-5
TGTGCCAGTCTTGAACAGGGTCTTAGCAATCAGCCCCAGCATTTT
CASLEQGLSNQPQHF
>-|TRBV5-1|-|TRBJ1-3
TGCGCCAGCAGCTTGACGAGGGCTAGCGATGGAAACACCATATATTTT
CASSLTRASDGNTIYF
>-|TRBV6-5|-|TRBJ2-3
TGTGCCAGCCGCCTTCTACTAGCAGATACGCAGTATTTT
CASRLLLADTQYF
>TRBD1|TRBV7-3|many|TRBJ1-3
TGTGCCAGCAGCCCGACAGGGGGCTCTGGAAACACCATATATTTT
CASSPTGGSGNTIYF
>-|TRBV7-9|few|TRBJ1-4
TGTGCCAGCAGCTTTGGTAGGGGGACAACAACTAATGAAAAACTGTTTTTT
CASSFGRGTTTNEKLFF
>-|TRBV7-9|-|TRBJ1-1
TGTGCCAGCAGCTTAGATCAGGTGGCTACTGAAGCTTTCTTT
CASSLDQVATEAFF
>-|TRBV25-1|-|TRBJ2-3
TGTGCCAGCAGTGATGAGGGTGAGAGGTACACAGATACGCAGTATTTT
CASSDEGERYTDTQYF
>-|TRBV7-6|once|TRBJ1-6
TGTGCCAGCAGCTTCCAGGGGCCCAATTCACCCCTCCACTTT
CASSFQGPNSPLHF
>-|TRBV2|few|TRBJ2-7
TGTGCCAGCAGGCAAGGACACCCTTTCGAGCAGTACTTC
CASRQGHPFEQYF
>TRBD1|TRBV29-1|-|TRBJ2-4
TGCAGCGTTGAACGTCAGGGGGCACCCTCCAACATTCAGTACTTC
CSVERQGAPSNIQYF
>-|TRBV6-5|-|TRBJ1-2
TGTGCCAGCAGTTACGGTCAAGCCAATGGCTACACCTTC
CASSYGQANGYTF
>TRBD1|TRBV5-1|-|TRBJ2-1
TGCGCCAGCAGCAGGGACAGGGAGTTTGATGAGCAGTTCTTC
CASSRDREFDEQFF
>-|TRBV6-1|-|TRBJ2-6
TGTGCCAGCAGTGAAGCGCTTAGTTCTGGGGCCAACGTCCTGACTTTC
CASSEALSSGANVLTF
>TRBD1|TRBV18|few|TRBJ2-5
TGTGCCAGCTCAAGGGACAGGAGAGAGACCCAGTACTTC
CASSRDRRETQYF
>TRBD1|TRBV11-2|-|TRBJ2-7
TGTGCCAGCAGCCTCGGGACAGGGGTCGGGTCTGAGCAGTACTTC
CASSLGTGVGSEQYF
>-|TRBV9|-|TRBJ2-2
TGTGCCAGCAGCGCCCCCGCGAAGGTAGCTGACACCGGGGAGCTGTTTTTT
CASSAPAKVADTGELFF
>-|TRBV10-3|-|TRBJ2-3
TGTGCCATCAGTGAGGGCATTAGCACAGATACGCAGTATTTT
CAISEGISTDTQYF
>-|TRBV7-8|-|TRBJ1-6
TGTGCCAGCAGCTTGGGGACACCCAATAATTCACCCCTCCACTTT
CASSLGTPNNSPLHF
>TRBD1|TRBV5-1|-|TRBJ1-1
TGCGCCAGCAGAATGACAGGGGATGAAGCTTTCTTT
CASRMTGDEAFF
>-|TRBV5-6|once|TRBJ2-3
TGTGCCAGCAGCTTGCTTCTAGCAAATACGCAGTATTTT
CASSLLLANTQYF
>-|TRBV7-3|-|TRBJ1-6
TGTGCCAGCAGCCCAACGGGGGTTAATTCACCCCTCCACTTT
CASSPTGVNSPLHF
>-|TRBV30|-|TRBJ2-5
TGTGCCTGGAGTGTAACCCCCGCCCGGGAGACCCAGTACTTC
CAWSVTPARETQYF
>-|TRBV3-1/TRBV3-2|-|TRBJ1-6
TGTGCCAGCCGTCACCCAGAGTCCGGGGGACTGTACTATAATTCACCCCTCCACTTT
CASRHPESGGLYYNSPLHF
>TRBD1|TRBV9|-|TRBJ1-1
TGTGCCAGCAGCGTATCAGGGACAGGGCCGAGGAACACTGAAGCTTTCTTT
CASSVSGTGPRNTEAFF
>TRBD2|TRBV7-9|-|TRBJ2-5
TGTGCCAGCAGCCTAGGCGGGGGACAAGAGACCCAGTACTTC
CASSLGGGQETQYF
>-|TRBV7-9|-|TRBJ1-2
TGTGCCAGCAGCTTTGCCAGGGCATCAGATGGCTACACCTTC
CASSFARASDGYTF
>TRBD2|TRBV2|many|TRBJ2-7
TGTGCCATCAGGACTAGCGATTCGTACGAGCAGTACTTC
CAIRTSDSYEQYF
>TRBD1|TRBV6-5|-|TRBJ1-2
TGTGCCAGCAGTTACGGGACAGTACCTAACTATGGCTACACCTTC
CASSYGTVPNYGYTF
>-|TRBV24-1|once|TRBJ2-3
TGTGCCACCAGCCGCGACTCAACCAACACAGATACGCAGTATTTT
CATSRDSTNTDTQYF
>TRBD1|TRBV5-6|-|TRBJ2-7
TGTGCCAGCAGCAAGGGACAGGGGGCGCCCTACGAGCAGTACTTC
CASSKGQGAPYEQYF
>TRBD1|TRBV7-9|-|TRBJ1-2
TGTGCCAGCAGCTTAGAGGGACAGGGACCTGGGGGCTACACCTTC
CASSLEGQGPGGYTF
>-|TRBV6-2/TRBV6-3|-|TRBJ1-6
TGTGCCAGCAGTCGACGACAGGAATCACCCCTCCACTTT
CASSRRQESPLHF
>-|TRBV5-4|-|TRBJ1-1
TGTGCCAGCAGCGACGGGCGACAGGCGCCGGGGGGCACTGAAGCTTTCTTT
CASSDGRQAPGGTEAFF
>-|TRBV2|-|TRBJ2-7
TGTGCCAGCAGTGCAAGGAGCCAAATATACGAGCAGTACTTC
CASSARSQIYEQYF
>TRBD2|TRBV13|-|TRBJ2-2
TGTGCCAGCAGCGCCGCCGGGACTAGCGGGGTCACGGGGGAGCTGTTTTTT
CASSAAGTSGVTGELFF
>TRBD2|TRBV5-8|once|TRBJ2-3
TGTGCCAGCAGCTCCGGGACTAGCGGGAGATTAGATACGCAGTATTTT
CASSSGTSGRLDTQYF
>TRBD2|TRBV29-1|-|TRBJ2-1
TGCAGCGTACTTAGCGGGACCGGGAATGAGCAGTTCTTC
CSVLSGTGNEQFF
>-|TRBV21-1|few|TRBJ1-2
TGTGCCAGCAGCAAAGCCGGGACAGAATCCTATGGCTACACCTTC
CASSKAGTESYGYTF
>-|TRBV6-6|-|TRBJ1-2
TGTGCCAGCAGTTACTCCGCCGGAGACGGGGGCTACACCTTC
CASSYSAGDGGYTF
>-|TRBV4-2|-|TRBJ1-5
TGTGCCAGCAGCCGGAACAGGGAGGGAAATCAGCCCCAGCATTTT
CASSRNREGNQPQHF
>-|TRBV5-1|many|TRBJ1-2
TGCGCCAGCAGCTTGGCCGGGGGGCGATTATCCTACACCTTC
CASSLAGGRLSYTF
>-|TRBV16|few|TRBJ1-5
TGTGCCAGCAGCCAAACAGGTCCGGATCAGCCCCAGCATTTT
CASSQTGPDQPQHF
>-|TRBV5-1|-|TRBJ2-2
TGCGCCACGGAAACTGCACCAGGGGCCGGGGAGCTGTTTTTT
CATETAPGAGELFF
>-|TRBV6-6|-|TRBJ1-3
TGTGCCAGCAGTAACGGGGTTAATACTGGAAACACCATATATTTT
CASSNGVNTGNTIYF
>TRBD2|TRBV6-4|once|TRBJ2-1
TGTGCCAGCTCCCCAACTAGCGGGAGGGTCAATGAGCAGTTCTTC
CASSPTSGRVNEQFF
>TRBD1|TRBV3-1/TRBV3-2|-|TRBJ1-2
TGTGCCAGCAGCCAATCGACAGGGGACTATGGCTACACCTTC
CASSQSTGDYGYTF